This passage covers 17 T cell receptor beta chains from one sample sequenced in a study of T cell changes during pregnancy in multiple sclerosis. Repertoires were generated with immunoSEQ multiplex PCR, while TCRdb's copy carries only in-frame clones and drops some. The sample lists some 74,000 clones, roughly 92% seen once, with about 2% in the top ten. The sequencing used peripheral blood, collected before pregnancy. Source of these receptors: a female donor with multiple sclerosis, enrolled in a pregnancy study.

V usage is TRBV5-1 and J usage is TRBJ1-1; D gene ambiguous. V was shortened by 1 base and J by 0 bases, with 7 bases between the two germline ends. Germline loops: CDR1 SGHRS, CDR2 YFSETQ. The CDR3 extends over 14 amino acids. The CDR3 sequence: CASSLSGVNTEAFF. For the CDR3, the DNA is TGCGCCAGCAGCTTGAGCGGGGTGAACACTGAAGCTTTCTTT.

CDR3 loop: CASSISSGTYNEQFF. The CDR3 DNA reads as TGTGCCAGTAGTATCTCTAGCGGAACCTACAATGAGCAGTTCTTC. The chain is built from TRBV19 and TRBJ2-1, with TRBD2 matching 7 bases. This CDR3 is 15 amino acids long. V was pared by 3 bases and J by 2 bases, with 4 bases of the junction left unmatched. Germline-derived CDR1 and CDR2 are LNHDA and SQIVND (reference sequence).

The chain uses TRBV7-2 and TRBJ2-5, with TRBD2 identical over 7 bases. In germline, CDR1 is SGHTA, CDR2 FQGNSA. The CDR3 sequence is 14 residues long. The V segment lost 5 bases and the J segment 0 bases; nucleotides outside the gene matches: 3. The chain's CDR3 is CASSQSGNQETQYF. In nucleotides, the CDR3 is TGTGCCAGCAGCCAAAGCGGGAACCAAGAGACCCAGTACTTC.

The sample holds one count of this clone. The rearrangement uses TRBV28 and TRBJ2-7; TRBD2 is a possible D gene (7 bases). The CDR3 length is 17 residues. Germline assignment: CDR1 MDHEN and CDR2 SYDVKM. V was trimmed by 3 bases and J by 2 bases, leaving 20 bases between them. The CDR3 DNA sequence: TGTGCCAGCAGTTTCTCCTTCGGGGGGCGCCTTCCCTACGAGCAGTACTTC. Protein: CASSFSFGGRLPYEQYF.

V gene TRBV7-8 combines with J gene TRBJ2-7; tentatively, D is TRBD2 (5 bases). Germline CDR1 SGHVS, CDR2 FQNEAQ. This CDR3 has 17 residues. V was pared by 2 bases and J by 0 bases, with 17 bases between. The CDR3 loop is CASSLKRLRALSYEQYF. The CDR3 DNA sequence: TGTGCCAGCAGCTTAAAACGGTTGAGGGCCCTCTCCTACGAGCAGTACTTC.

A note on this clone: One junction end does not reproduce the germline sequence, and a read error may be involved. The chain uses TRBV7-7 and TRBJ2-1, with 7 bases matching TRBD1. Germline CDR1 reads SSHAT; CDR2 reads FNYEAQ (reference sequence). This CDR3 spans 15 amino acids. In DNA, the CDR3 is TGTGCTAGCAGCTTAGAGGGGGCCGCCCGGGGTGAGCAGTTCTTC. This gives the protein CASSLEGAARGEQFF.

The gene calls are TRBV2 and TRBJ1-2; D is uncertain. V was trimmed by 1 base and J by 4 bases, leaving 4 bases between them. The CDR3 loop spans 12 amino acids. Germline V gives CDR1 SNHLY, CDR2 FYNNEI. The CDR3 DNA is TGTGCCAGCAGTGAAGACACCTATGGCTACACCTTC. Amino acid sequence: CASSEDTYGYTF.

V and J are TRBV7-2 and TRBJ1-5, with D maybe TRBD1 (5 bases). V lost 2 bases and J 7 bases, leaving 9 bases between the germline ends. Germline CDR1 reads SGHTA; CDR2 reads FQGNSA. There are 13 residues in the CDR3. The CDR3 region is CASSLRRDQPQHF. DNA of the CDR3: TGTGCCAGCAGCTTAAGGAGGGACCAGCCCCAGCATTTT. Full variable domain (outside the CDR3, taken from reference TRBV7-2 and TRBJ1-5): GAGVSQSPSNKVTEKGKDVELRCDPISGHTALYWYRQSLGQGLEFLIYFQGNSAPDKSGLPSDRFSAERTGGSVSTLTIQRTQQEDSAVYLCASSLRRDQPQHFGDGTRLSIL.

This sequence joins TRBV11-3 and TRBJ2-5, with TRBD2 matching over 13 bases. The germline CDR1 and CDR2 sequences are SGHNT and YENEEA. CDR3 length: 15 residues. Trimming at V came to 5 bases and at J to 9 bases, leaving 9 bases not matched to a gene. The CDR3 nucleotides read TGTGCCAGCAGCATAGGACTAGCGGGGGATGAGGCCCAGTACTTC. Translation: CASSIGLAGDEAQYF. Variable domain in full (rest from reference TRBV11-3 and TRBJ2-5): EAGVVQSPRYKIIEKKQPVAFWCNPISGHNTLYWYLQNLGQGPELLIRYENEEAVDDSQLPKDRFSAERLKGVDSTLKIQPAELGDSAVYLCASSIGLAGDEAQYFGPGTRLLVL.

This sequence joins TRBV6-5 and TRBJ2-1; TRBD2 aligns across 14 bases. Germline V gives CDR1 MNHEY, CDR2 SVGAGI. The CDR3 spans 14 residues. Trimming cost V 5 bases and J 9 bases; bases outside gene matches: 3. The CDR3 bases are TGTGCCAGCAGTCGACTAGCGGGAGGGTTTGAGCAGTTCTTC. Translated, it gives CASSRLAGGFEQFF.

The rearrangement uses TRBV2 and TRBJ2-7; no clear D gene. Trimming removed 9 bases at V and 1 base at J, with 10 bases between. Germline lookup yields CDR1 SNHLY and CDR2 FYNNEI. This CDR3 comprises 12 residues. In DNA, the CDR3 is TGTGCCAGTTATGCGGTTTCCTACGAGCAGTACTTC. Its translation is CASYAVSYEQYF.

The rearrangement uses TRBV10-2 and TRBJ2-1; 13 bases agree with TRBD2. This CDR3 contains 18 residues. Germline V CDR1 and CDR2: WSHSY, SAAADI. V gave up 2 bases and J gave up 7 bases; unmatched junction bases: 11. This chain's CDR3 is CASSEKNPGLAGINEQFF. CDR3 coding DNA: TGCGCCAGCAGTGAGAAAAACCCGGGACTAGCGGGAATTAATGAGCAGTTCTTC.

The chain recombines TRBV7-2 with TRBJ2-1; 9 bases are a match to TRBD2. V dropped 3 bases and J dropped 6; count of bases not matched to a gene: 3. CDR3 size: 14 residues. CDR1 is SGHTA, CDR2 FQGNSA, per germline. The CDR3 nucleotides read TGTGCCAGCAGCTTGGGACTAGCCTCCAATGAGCAGTTCTTC. This sequence encodes CASSLGLASNEQFF.

The chain has TRBV27 and TRBJ1-5; D gene uncertain. Germline assignment: CDR1 MNHEY and CDR2 SMNVEV (reference sequence). V was cut by 5 bases and J by 0 bases, with 14 bases left in between. The CDR3 length is 16 residues. CDR3 in amino acids: CASSPTTSFSNQPQHF. CDR3 DNA: TGTGCCAGCAGTCCCACGACAAGTTTTAGCAATCAGCCCCAGCATTTT.

The sample holds one count of this clone. V is TRBV13 and J is TRBJ1-3, with D hard to call. CDR3 size: 12 residues. Germline V gene data show CDR1 as PRHDT and CDR2 as FYEKMQ (reference sequence). Trimming cost V 4 bases and J 9 bases, with 10 bases left between them. The CDR3 DNA reads TGTGCCAGCAGCTATAACCCCGGCACCATATATTTT. It yields the protein CASSYNPGTIYF.

The rearrangement links TRBV5-6 to TRBJ2-1; 8 bases are shared with TRBD2. The CDR3 extends over 15 amino acids. Unmatched junction bases numbered 7, after V lost 2 bases and J lost 6 bases. CDR1 is SGHDT, CDR2 YYEEEE, per germline. CDR3: CASSFSQRETNEQFF. CDR3 sequence (DNA): TGTGCCAGCAGCTTTTCCCAGCGGGAGACCAATGAGCAGTTCTTC.

The chain uses TRBV19 and TRBJ2-7; 11 nucleotides line up with TRBD1. The germline CDR1 and CDR2 sequences are LNHDA and SQIVND (reference sequence). CDR3 size: 14 residues. J gave up 4 bases and V 4 bases, and 3 bases lay outside the gene matches. CDR3 nucleotides: TGTGCCAGTAGTACGGGGACAGGGGGGTACGAGCAGTACTTC. Residues: CASSTGTGGYEQYF.